The 24 T cell receptor beta chains below were found in one sample sequenced in a study of T cell repertoires in cytomegalovirus infection. TCRdb called the reads again in MiXCR, with one record for every CDR3 protein. The data contain about 180,000 distinct CDR3 sequences, approximately 18% of them singletons. Sequences were obtained from CD8+ T cells from PBMCs. The receptors stem from a human donor in good health (CMV status not recorded). Some clones in this sample may be carry-over from other donors' samples.

This clonotype was counted only a few times. CDR3: CASSEPGLAGYNEQFF. The DNA for the CDR3 is TGTGCCAGCAGCGAACCGGGACTAGCGGGATACAATGAGCAGTTCTTC. The rearrangement links TRBV6-6 to TRBJ2-1; 13 bases are shared with TRBD2. In germline, CDR1 is MNHNY, CDR2 SVGAGI (reference sequence). V shed 6 bases and J 4 bases; nucleotides not matched to a gene: 6. This CDR3 spans 16 amino acids.

The table lists this clonotype with a few counts. The CDR3 loop reads CASIRTEGNVLTF. The CDR3 DNA reads TGTGCCAGCATCCGGACAGAGGGCAACGTCCTGACTTTC. The genes are TRBV7-8 and TRBJ2-6; D may be TRBD1 (6 bases). V was cut by 7 bases and J by 9 bases, with 13 bases left in between. The CDR3 runs to 13 residues. From germline, CDR1 is SGHVS and CDR2 FQNEAQ. The entire variable domain, with the rest obtained from reference TRBV7-8 and TRBJ2-6, is as follows: GAGVSQSPRYKVAKRGQDVALRCDPISGHVSLFWYQQALGQGPEFLTYFQNEAQLDKSGLPSDRFFAERPEGSVSTLKIQRTQQEDSAVYLCASIRTEGNVLTFGAGSRLTVL.

This clonotype turned up a few times. The chain recombines TRBV27 with TRBJ2-7; D is undetermined. Trimming took off 5 bases at V and 6 bases at J, with 14 bases between the two ends. The length of the CDR3 is 13 residues. Germline loops: CDR1 MNHEY, CDR2 SMNVEV (reference sequence). CDR3 in amino acids: CASSLIRTGEQYF. In DNA, the CDR3 is TGTGCCAGCAGTCTCATCCGGACGGGCGAGCAGTACTTC.

J is TRBJ2-5 and V is TRBV7-9; a possible D gene is TRBD2 (5 bases). Germline CDR1 and CDR2: SEHNR and FQNEAQ (reference sequence). Trimming stripped 5 bases from V and 5 bases from J, with 15 bases between. The CDR3 is 14 residues long. The CDR3 coding sequence is TGTGCCAGCAGCCCCCCTGGGGAGCGGGAGACCCAGTACTTC. Protein product: CASSPPGERETQYF.

J is TRBJ2-3 and V is TRBV7-6; TRBD1 matches at 10 bases. The V gene end was trimmed by 5 bases and the J gene end by 0 bases; junction bases not matched to a gene: 5. The CDR3 extends over 16 amino acids. In germline, CDR1 is SGHVS, CDR2 FNYEAQ. The CDR3 here is CASSGRGQGSTDTQYF. Written as DNA, the CDR3 is TGTGCCAGCAGCGGAAGGGGACAGGGGAGCACAGATACGCAGTATTTT. Supplemented by reference TRBV7-6 and TRBJ2-3, the full variable domain reads GAGVSQSPRYKVTKRGQDVALRCDPISGHVSLYWYRQALGQGPEFLTYFNYEAQQDKSGLPNDRFSAERPEGSISTLTIQRTEQRDSAMYRCASSGRGQGSTDTQYFGPGTRLTVL.

V and J are TRBV7-2 and TRBJ2-7; TRBD1 matches 9 bases. This CDR3 has 15 residues. Germline CDR1 SGHTA, CDR2 FQGNSA. J lost 3 bases, V lost 1 base, and 4 bases had no gene match. The CDR3, as DNA: TGTGCCAGCAGCTTAGAGGGACAGGGAGGCTACGAGCAGTACTTC. Amino acid sequence: CASSLEGQGGYEQYF.

The chain links TRBV2 to TRBJ2-7, with D perhaps matching TRBD2 (7 bases). CDR1 is SNHLY and CDR2 is FYNNEI in the germline V gene. This CDR3 region has 15 residues. V was clipped by 8 bases and J by 2 bases, with 19 bases between them. The CDR3 nucleotides read TGTGCCAGCCCGAAGGGGGGGCTGGGCCCCTACGAGCAGTACTTC. Its protein is CASPKGGLGPYEQYF.

This clonotype was seen just once. The CDR3 bases are TGCAGTGCTAGATCGACAGGGCAGGGTCAGCCCCAGCATTTT. Its protein product is CSARSTGQGQPQHF. The chain links TRBV20-1 to TRBJ1-5; TRBD1 matches 7 bases. Unmatched junction bases numbered 7, after V lost 2 bases and J lost 6 bases. This CDR3 is 14 amino acids long. Per the germline V gene, CDR1 is DFQATT and CDR2 is SNEGSKA (reference sequence).

This clonotype appeared a few times. The chain employs TRBV20-1 and TRBJ2-7, with 9 nucleotides matching TRBD1. The germline CDR1 and CDR2 sequences are DFQATT and SNEGSKA (reference sequence). The V gene end was trimmed by 6 bases and the J gene end by 3 bases; junction bases not matched to a gene: 3. This CDR3 is built from 12 residues. The DNA of the CDR3 is TGCAGTGCCCGGGACAGGGACTACGAGCAGTACTTC. Translating gives CSARDRDYEQYF.

CDR3 protein: CASSLGGVPTYEQYF. The CDR3 nucleotides read TGTGCCAGCAGCTTAGGAGGGGTGCCGACCTACGAGCAGTACTTC. This chain uses TRBV7-2 with TRBJ2-7; D may be TRBD1 or TRBD2 (5 bases each). CDR1 and CDR2 from the germline V gene are SGHTA and FQGNSA. Trimming stripped 1 base from V and 2 bases from J, with 12 bases between. This CDR3 region has 15 residues.

The CDR3 region has the DNA TGTGCCAGCAGCTTATGGGGGAGTCCCTACGAGCAGTACTTC. Encoded protein: CASSLWGSPYEQYF. The chain employs TRBV7-9 and TRBJ2-7; D tentatively fits TRBD1 or TRBD2 (5 bases each). CDR1 is SEHNR, CDR2 FQNEAQ, per germline (reference sequence). V was clipped by 2 bases and J by 2 bases, with 10 bases between them. This CDR3 is 14 amino acids long.

The chain uses TRBV7-9 and TRBJ1-2, with D perhaps TRBD1 (5 bases). CDR1 is SEHNR and CDR2 is FQNEAQ in the germline V gene (reference sequence). The CDR3 is 15 residues long. V lost 1 base to trimming and J lost 2 bases, with 11 bases between them. The CDR3 loop is CASSLVGRDNYGYTF. In DNA form, the CDR3 reads TGTGCCAGCAGCTTAGTCGGCAGGGACAACTATGGCTACACCTTC. Full variable domain (rest looked up from reference TRBV7-9 and TRBJ1-2): DTGVSQNPRHKITKRGQNVTFRCDPISEHNRLYWYRQTLGQGPEFLTYFQNEAQLEKSRLLSDRFSAERPKGSFSTLEIQRTEQGDSAMYLCASSLVGRDNYGYTFGSGTRLTVV.

The chain links TRBV4-3 to TRBJ2-3; D remains ambiguous. This CDR3 spans 18 amino acids. Trimming stripped 0 bases from V and 4 bases from J, with 20 bases between. Germline V gene data show CDR1 as LGHNA and CDR2 as YSLEER. This chain's CDR3 is CASSQEVFRPMVPDTQYF. The CDR3, as DNA: TGCGCCAGCAGCCAAGAAGTTTTTAGGCCCATGGTGCCAGATACGCAGTATTTT.

This clonotype was seen more than once but under ten times. The chain joins TRBV28 to TRBJ1-5, with a possible D match to TRBD1 (5 bases). This CDR3 has 14 residues. Germline CDR1 and CDR2: MDHEN and SYDVKM. The V gene lost 7 bases and the J gene lost 5 bases, with 15 bases spanning the gap. The CDR3 spells CASTPGQSDQPQHF. The CDR3 DNA is TGTGCCAGCACCCCAGGGCAGTCCGATCAGCCCCAGCATTTT.

This clonotype was detected a few times. V and J are TRBV7-6 and TRBJ1-5; D not certain. The germline V and J ends were trimmed by 2 bases and 3 bases, with 5 bases remaining between them. Looked up from germline, CDR1 is SGHVS and CDR2 is FNYEAQ. The CDR3 covers 13 residues. CDR3 protein: CASSLSFNQPQHF. CDR3 DNA: TGTGCCAGCAGCTTAAGTTTCAATCAGCCCCAGCATTTT.

Ten or more counts support this clonotype. The chain carries TRBV7-2 and TRBJ1-5; D might be TRBD1 (6 bases). CDR1 is SGHTA, CDR2 FQGNSA, per germline. V lost 5 bases, J lost 5 bases, and 28 bases lay in between. This CDR3 comprises 19 residues. CDR3 DNA sequence: TGTGCCAGCAGCCCGTCGATTTGGGAACAGGGATTTTACCATCAGCCCCAGCATTTT. Protein: CASSPSIWEQGFYHQPQHF.

This clonotype was detected only a few times. The V call is TRBV28, the J call TRBJ1-1; D not certain. CDR3 length equals 13 residues. Between the trimmed V and J ends, which lost 3 bases and 5 bases, there was a span of 10 bases. Per germline, CDR1 MDHEN and CDR2 SYDVKM. The CDR3 sequence is CASSFALGTEAFF. DNA of the CDR3: TGTGCCAGCAGTTTCGCGTTGGGGACTGAAGCTTTCTTT.

Only a few counts were recorded for this clonotype. The chain recombines TRBV7-2 with TRBJ1-4; 8 positions agree with TRBD1. Germline V gives CDR1 SGHTA, CDR2 FQGNSA. This CDR3 region has 15 residues. The V gene end was trimmed by 4 bases and the J gene end by 8 bases; junction bases not matched to a gene: 9. The CDR3 region has the DNA TGTGCCAGCAGCTATTACAGGGGGATCGAAGAAAAACTGTTTTTT. It specifies CASSYYRGIEEKLFF.

The chain employs TRBV12-3 or TRBV12-4 and TRBJ2-1; D gene ambiguous. The CDR3 runs to 14 residues. The ends were cut back, 7 bases at V and 10 bases at J, with 20 bases in the middle. The CDR3 DNA sequence: TGTGCCAGCACCCCGATGGGGTCCGCGGAGGAGCAGTTCTTC. Translated: CASTPMGSAEEQFF.

The chain couples TRBV7-6 to TRBJ2-1; 8 nucleotides match TRBD2. This CDR3 is 15 amino acids long. With 4 bases clipped from V and 8 bases from J, the junction kept 10 bases outside the gene matches. CDR1 is SGHVS, CDR2 FNYEAQ, per germline. As DNA, the CDR3 is TGTGCCAGCAGCTCCAGCGGGGGTCTCGTTGATGAGCAGTTCTTC. Protein sequence: CASSSSGGLVDEQFF. The variable domain in full, completed from reference TRBV7-6 and TRBJ2-1, reads GAGVSQSPRYKVTKRGQDVALRCDPISGHVSLYWYRQALGQGPEFLTYFNYEAQQDKSGLPNDRFSAERPEGSISTLTIQRTEQRDSAMYRCASSSSGGLVDEQFFGPGTRLTVL.

This clonotype came up a few times. The chain recombines TRBV4-3 with TRBJ2-7; perhaps TRBD2 as D (6 bases). The length of the CDR3 is 17 residues. Germline V CDR1 and CDR2: LGHNA, YSLEER. Trimming left V 1 base short and J 3 bases short, with 19 bases between. CDR3 in DNA: TGCGCCAGCAGCCAAGGATCCCCGGGACTGGGATTCTACGAGCAGTACTTC. Amino acid sequence: CASSQGSPGLGFYEQYF.

V gene TRBV28 combines with J gene TRBJ1-1; tentatively, D is TRBD1 (6 bases). Trimming removed 7 bases at V and 4 bases at J, with 16 bases between. The CDR3 is 14 residues long. Germline V gene sequence: CDR1 MDHEN, CDR2 SYDVKM. CDR3 nucleotide sequence: TGTGCCAGCATTATGGTATTAGGGGGCACTGAAGCTTTCTTT. Its protein product is CASIMVLGGTEAFF.

The V call is TRBV7-9, the J call TRBJ1-5, with D perhaps matching TRBD1 (5 bases). Trimming stripped 1 base from V and 1 base from J, with 11 bases between. This CDR3 spans 16 amino acids. Looked up from germline, CDR1 is SEHNR and CDR2 is FQNEAQ (reference sequence). CDR3 DNA sequence: TGTGCCAGCAGCTTAGGGGGCCCGGGGAGCAATCAGCCCCAGCATTTT. Its protein product is CASSLGGPGSNQPQHF.

There are a few counts of this clonotype. The J gene is TRBJ2-2, the V gene TRBV5-6, with D perhaps TRBD1 or TRBD2 (5 bases each). Germline CDR1 SGHDT, CDR2 YYEEEE. The germline V and J ends were trimmed by 3 bases and 6 bases, with 15 bases remaining between them. There are 15 residues in the CDR3. This CDR3 reads CASSSPGSPAGELFF. The CDR3 DNA follows: TGTGCCAGCAGCTCCCCAGGGAGTCCAGCCGGGGAGCTGTTTTTT.